This T cell receptor (beta chain) was identified in a study of cytotoxic CD8 clonotypes in ibrutinib-treated CLL. Study as a whole: The patient breakdown showed fewer than 12 relapsed/refractory and about 16 treatment-naive cases, with under 18 IGHV unmutated.

Trimming stripped 2 bases from V and 5 bases from J, with 12 bases between. Germline CDR1 and CDR2: MNHEY and SVGAGI. The CDR3 contains 14 residues. Study findings and constraints: Sample timing was unmatched between remission and later-progressing patients; lymph nodes unstudied. Ibrutinib response saw clonality rise, and progression saw it return toward baseline.

Concerning this clone: Its specificity is not known.

Only in-frame clones appear in the TCRdb table, and some are missing; sequencing was by immunoSEQ multiplex PCR. The sample includes tens of thousands of clones, under 75% of them seen just once. Specimen: PBMCs, collected after 12 months of ibrutinib treatment. This receptor was identified in a human donor with chronic lymphocytic leukemia. The chain joins TRBV6-5 to TRBJ1-1; no clear D gene. The CDR3 is CASSYAGLGTEAFF. The CDR3 nucleotides are TGTGCCAGCAGTTACGCGGGATTAGGAACTGAAGCTTTCTTT.